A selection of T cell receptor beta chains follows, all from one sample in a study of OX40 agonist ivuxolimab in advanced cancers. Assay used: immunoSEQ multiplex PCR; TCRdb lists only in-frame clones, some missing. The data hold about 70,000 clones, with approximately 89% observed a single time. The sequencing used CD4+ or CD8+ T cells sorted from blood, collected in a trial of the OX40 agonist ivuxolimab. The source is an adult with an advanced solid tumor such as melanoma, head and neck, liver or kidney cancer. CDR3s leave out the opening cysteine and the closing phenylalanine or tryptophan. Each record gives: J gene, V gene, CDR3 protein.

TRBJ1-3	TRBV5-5	ASSYPGQGTGNTIY
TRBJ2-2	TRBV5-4	ASRSGGGAVGELF
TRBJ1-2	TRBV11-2	ASSLDINYGYT
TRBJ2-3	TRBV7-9	ASSPGVDTQY
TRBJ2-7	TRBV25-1	ASRGQIDEQY
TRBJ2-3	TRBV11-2	ASSMGPGAGRTDTQY
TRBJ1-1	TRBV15	ATSRESLGTMNTEAF
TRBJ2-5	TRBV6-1	ASNKGRKETQY
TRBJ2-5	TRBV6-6	ASSPDRVKTQY
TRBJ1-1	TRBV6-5	ASSYQPSKISEAF
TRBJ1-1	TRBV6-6	ASSYSGLNTEAF